These 15 T cell receptor beta chains came from one sample sequenced in a study of T-cell reconstitution after alpha-beta-depleted transplantation in children. Unique molecular identifiers were used to barcode this TCRbeta library. TCRdb called the PCR reads again in MiXCR, with one record for every CDR3 protein. This repertoire shows 450,000 to 550,000 distinct CDR3 sequences, about an eighth found once; its top ten account for around 15%. The sample consisted of PBMCs, mostly from graft donor cells, taken 180 days after TCRalphabeta/CD19-depleted stem cell transplant. These TCRs come from a female patient aged 2 to 10 who had a stem cell transplant for aplastic anemia, so the T cells may come from the graft donor.

This clonotype was seen ten or more times. The rearrangement joins TRBV28 to TRBJ2-3; 11 bases line up with TRBD2. This CDR3 is built from 16 residues. V was pared by 1 base and J by 6 bases, with 6 bases of the junction left unmatched. Germline CDR1 MDHEN, CDR2 SYDVKM. CDR3 in amino acids: CASSLYSGRARDTQYF. The DNA for the CDR3 is TGTGCCAGCAGTTTATATAGCGGGAGGGCCCGCGATACGCAGTATTTT.

The chain has TRBV5-1 and TRBJ2-2; 9 positions match TRBD2. V shed 7 bases, J shed 8 bases, and the junction held 12 bases outside the gene matches. The germline CDR1 and CDR2 sequences are SGHRS and YFSETQ. CDR3 length equals 15 residues. This chain's CDR3 is CASGQISGSFGELFF. The CDR3 nucleotides read TGCGCCAGCGGTCAGATTAGCGGGAGTTTTGGGGAGCTGTTTTTT.

At least ten counts were recorded for this clonotype. The rearrangement uses TRBV28 and TRBJ2-1; D might be TRBD1 (5 bases). The V end lost 1 base, the J end lost 6 bases, and 7 bases lay between the germline ends. This CDR3 region has 13 residues. Germline CDR1 is MDHEN and CDR2 is SYDVKM. The CDR3 DNA reads as TGTGCCAGCAGTTTATACAGGAGCAATGAGCAGTTCTTC. Amino acid sequence: CASSLYRSNEQFF.

This clonotype was detected a few times. V usage is TRBV27 and J usage is TRBJ2-5; TRBD1 aligns across 7 bases. Germline V CDR1 and CDR2: MNHEY, SMNVEV (reference sequence). The ends lost 6 bases at V and 4 bases at J; junction bases unmatched: 14. The CDR3 runs 16 residues. The CDR3 loop is CASSPSIEGAGETQYF. The CDR3, as DNA: TGTGCCAGCAGCCCGAGTATTGAGGGGGCTGGAGAGACCCAGTACTTC.

This clonotype appeared many times. The V gene is TRBV20-1, the J gene TRBJ2-3; unclear D gene. This CDR3 is 14 amino acids long. V was shortened by 2 bases and J by 0 bases, with 9 bases between the two germline ends. Germline lookup yields CDR1 DFQATT and CDR2 SNEGSKA (reference sequence). CDR3 sequence reads: CSARYGRSTDTQYF. The CDR3, as DNA: TGCAGTGCTAGATACGGGCGGAGCACAGATACGCAGTATTTT.

The chain employs TRBV20-1 and TRBJ2-1, with 10 bases fitting TRBD2. The CDR3 runs 17 residues. V shed 3 bases, J shed 4 bases, and the junction held 12 bases outside the gene matches. Germline V CDR1 and CDR2: DFQATT, SNEGSKA (reference sequence). The CDR3 DNA follows: TGCAGTGCTAGTCCTAGCGGGAGTAGGACCAGATACAATGAGCAGTTCTTC. Translating gives CSASPSGSRTRYNEQFF.

The genes are TRBV29-1 and TRBJ1-1, with D uncertain. Germline-derived CDR1 and CDR2 are SQVTM and ANQGSEA. CDR3 length: 14 residues. V was shortened by 4 bases and J by 0 bases, with 12 bases between the two germline ends. CDR3 in DNA: TGCAGCGTTGGGGTAGGAGCCATGAACACTGAAGCTTTCTTT. Translation gives CSVGVGAMNTEAFF.

Only a few counts were recorded for this clonotype. The CDR3 DNA sequence: TGTGCCAGCAGTTCTCCTAGGGCCGCGAACACCGGGGAGCTGTTTTTT. Translation gives CASSSPRAANTGELFF. This chain uses TRBV12-3 or TRBV12-4 with TRBJ2-2; D is uncertain. The CDR3 has 16 amino acids. V was clipped by 4 bases and J by 0 bases, with 12 bases between them.

The rearrangement uses TRBV6-2 or TRBV6-3 and TRBJ1-1, with no clear D. The CDR3 is 14 amino acids. The germline gives CDR1 MNHEY, CDR2 SVGEGT. V lost 8 bases to trimming and J lost 0 bases, with 13 bases between them. CDR3 DNA: TGTGCCAGCGGTACAATACACATGAACACTGAAGCTTTCTTT. Translating it yields CASGTIHMNTEAFF.

This clonotype was counted between two and nine times. The chain uses TRBV6-6 and TRBJ1-4, with a weak D call TRBD1 (5 bases). The CDR3 totals 13 residues. The germline V gene encodes CDR1 MNHNY and CDR2 SVGAGI (reference sequence). V was clipped by 7 bases and J by 7 bases, with 13 bases between them. CDR3 sequence (DNA): TGTGCCAGCAAGGGCAGGGCGGTTGAAAAACTGTTTTTT. This sequence encodes CASKGRAVEKLFF.

The chain uses TRBV20-1 and TRBJ1-1; 7 bases line up with TRBD1. The CDR3 extends over 14 amino acids. Trimming took 1 base from V and 1 from J; bases not matched to a gene: 3. Germline-derived CDR1 and CDR2 are DFQATT and SNEGSKA (reference sequence). CDR3 DNA: TGCAGTGCTAGAGTGGGGACAGCGAACACTGAAGCTTTCTTT. Protein product: CSARVGTANTEAFF.

V gene TRBV6-1 combines with J gene TRBJ1-6; a possible D gene is TRBD1 (5 bases). V was clipped by 10 bases and J by 8 bases, with 15 bases between them. The CDR3 is made up of 13 amino acids. CDR1 is MNHNS, CDR2 SASEGT, per germline. CDR3 sequence reads: CATLWGSDSPLHF. The CDR3 DNA sequence: TGTGCCACCCTGTGGGGGAGTGATTCACCCCTCCACTTT.

In its sample, this clonotype was seen a few times. The rearrangement joins TRBV20-1 to TRBJ2-1; maybe TRBD2 (5 bases). Trimming shortened V by 2 bases and J by 0 bases, and 17 bases separated the two germline ends. From germline, CDR1 is DFQATT and CDR2 SNEGSKA (reference sequence). This CDR3 is built from 17 residues. DNA for the CDR3: TGCAGTGCTAGACCGTCCTCCGGGGTGAGCTCCTACAATGAGCAGTTCTTC. Residues: CSARPSSGVSSYNEQFF.

The J gene is TRBJ2-5, the V gene TRBV7-9; tentatively, D is TRBD2 (6 bases). CDR3 length: 13 residues. Between the trimmed V and J ends, which lost 5 bases and 4 bases, there was a span of 11 bases. Germline CDR1 is SEHNR and CDR2 is FQNEAQ (reference sequence). CDR3 loop: CASSPSAGETQYF. As DNA, the CDR3 is TGTGCCAGCAGCCCCTCAGCGGGAGAGACCCAGTACTTC.

This clonotype was seen a few times. The chain links TRBV15 to TRBJ1-1; D is possibly TRBD1 (6 bases). Trimming pared 5 bases from V and 4 bases from J, leaving 17 bases between. Germline lookup yields CDR1 LNHNV and CDR2 YYDKDF (reference sequence). The CDR3 contains 15 residues. CDR3 DNA sequence: TGTGCCACCAGCGCGCTCCCGGGGGGGCGCACTGAAGCTTTCTTT. Translation gives CATSALPGGRTEAFF.